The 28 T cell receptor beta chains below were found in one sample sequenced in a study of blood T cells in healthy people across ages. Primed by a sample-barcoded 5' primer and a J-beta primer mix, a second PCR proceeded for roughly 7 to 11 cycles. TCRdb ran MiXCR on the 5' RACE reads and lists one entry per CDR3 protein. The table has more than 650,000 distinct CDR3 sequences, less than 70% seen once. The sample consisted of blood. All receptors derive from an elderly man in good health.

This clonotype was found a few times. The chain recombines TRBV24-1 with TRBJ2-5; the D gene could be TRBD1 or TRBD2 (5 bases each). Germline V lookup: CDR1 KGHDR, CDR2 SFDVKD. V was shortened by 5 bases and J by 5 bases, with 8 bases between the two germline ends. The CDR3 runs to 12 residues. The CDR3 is CATSAWGETQYF. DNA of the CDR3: TGTGCCACCAGTGCCTGGGGGGAGACCCAGTACTTC.

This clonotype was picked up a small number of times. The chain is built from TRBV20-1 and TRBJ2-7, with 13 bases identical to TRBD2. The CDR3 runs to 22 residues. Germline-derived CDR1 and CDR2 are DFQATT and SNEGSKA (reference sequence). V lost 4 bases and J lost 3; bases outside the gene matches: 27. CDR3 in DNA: TGCAGTGCTACATCAGAATCACTAGCGGGAGGGCCGCGGACCTTCCTTTACTACGAGCAGTACTTC. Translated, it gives CSATSESLAGGPRTFLYYEQYF.

The CDR3 reads CASTSGRYNYGYTF. The CDR3 DNA sequence: TGTGCCAGCACGTCTGGGCGATATAACTATGGCTACACCTTC. This chain joins TRBV18 and TRBJ1-2; no clear D gene. V lost 8 bases, J lost 1 base, and 14 bases lay in between. Looked up from germline, CDR1 is KGHSH and CDR2 is LQKENI. The CDR3 is 14 amino acids.

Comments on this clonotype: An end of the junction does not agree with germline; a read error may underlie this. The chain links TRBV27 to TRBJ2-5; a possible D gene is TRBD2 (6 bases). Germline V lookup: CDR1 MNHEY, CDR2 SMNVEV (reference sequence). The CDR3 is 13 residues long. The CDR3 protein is CASSRTYRETRYF. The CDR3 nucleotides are TGTGCCAGCAGTAGGACGTACCGGGAGACCCGGTACTTC.

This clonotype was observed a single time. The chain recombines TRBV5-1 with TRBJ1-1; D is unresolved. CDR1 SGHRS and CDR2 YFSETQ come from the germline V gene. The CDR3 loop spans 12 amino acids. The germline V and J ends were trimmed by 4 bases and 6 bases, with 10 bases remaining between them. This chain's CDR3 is CASSQLRAEAFF. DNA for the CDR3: TGCGCCAGCAGCCAACTCCGGGCTGAAGCTTTCTTT.

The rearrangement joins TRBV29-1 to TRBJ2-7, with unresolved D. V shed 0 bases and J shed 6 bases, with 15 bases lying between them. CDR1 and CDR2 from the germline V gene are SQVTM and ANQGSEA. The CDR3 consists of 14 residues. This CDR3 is CSVEDPTLLGEQYF. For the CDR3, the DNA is TGCAGCGTTGAAGATCCGACACTGCTAGGCGAGCAGTACTTC.

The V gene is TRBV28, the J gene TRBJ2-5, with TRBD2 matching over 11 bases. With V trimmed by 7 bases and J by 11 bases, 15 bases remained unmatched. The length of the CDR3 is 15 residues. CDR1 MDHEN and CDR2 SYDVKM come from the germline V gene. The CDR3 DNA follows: TGTGCCAGCACCCCCTGGGGGACTAGCGGTAATGAGCAGTACTTC. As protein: CASTPWGTSGNEQYF. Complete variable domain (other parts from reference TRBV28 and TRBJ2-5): DVKVTQSSRYLVKRTGEKVFLECVQDMDHENMFWYRQDPGLGLRLIYFSYDVKMKEKGDIPEGYSVSREKKERFSLILESASTNQTSMYLCASTPWGTSGNEQYFGPGTRLLVL.

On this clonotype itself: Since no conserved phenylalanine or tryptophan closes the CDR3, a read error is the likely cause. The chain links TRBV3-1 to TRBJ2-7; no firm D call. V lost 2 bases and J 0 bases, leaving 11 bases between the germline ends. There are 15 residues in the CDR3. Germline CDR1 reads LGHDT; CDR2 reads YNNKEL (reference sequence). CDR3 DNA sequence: TGTGCCAGCAGCCAACACCATTCCGACTCCTACGAGCAGTACCTC. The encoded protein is CASSQHHSDSYEQYL.

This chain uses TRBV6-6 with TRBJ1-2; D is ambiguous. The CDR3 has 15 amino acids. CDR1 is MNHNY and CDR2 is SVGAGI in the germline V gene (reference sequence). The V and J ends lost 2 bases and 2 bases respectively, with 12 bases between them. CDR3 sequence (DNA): TGTGCCAGCAGTTACCGTGGAGGGTTCAACTATGGCTACACCTTC. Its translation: CASSYRGGFNYGYTF.

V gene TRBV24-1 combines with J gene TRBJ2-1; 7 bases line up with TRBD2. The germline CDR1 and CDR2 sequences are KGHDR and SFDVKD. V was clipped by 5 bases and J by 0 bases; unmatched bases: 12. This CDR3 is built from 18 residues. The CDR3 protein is CATSVPSGGGSSYNEQFF. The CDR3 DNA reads TGTGCCACCAGTGTCCCCTCTGGGGGGGGTAGCTCCTACAATGAGCAGTTCTTC.

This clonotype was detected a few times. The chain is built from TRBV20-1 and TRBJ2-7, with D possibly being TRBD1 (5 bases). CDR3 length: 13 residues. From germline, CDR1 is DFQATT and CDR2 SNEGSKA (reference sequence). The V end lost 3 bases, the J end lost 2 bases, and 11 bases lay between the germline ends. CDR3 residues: CSASPGRTYEQYF. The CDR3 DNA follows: TGCAGTGCTAGCCCAGGGCGCACCTACGAGCAGTACTTC.

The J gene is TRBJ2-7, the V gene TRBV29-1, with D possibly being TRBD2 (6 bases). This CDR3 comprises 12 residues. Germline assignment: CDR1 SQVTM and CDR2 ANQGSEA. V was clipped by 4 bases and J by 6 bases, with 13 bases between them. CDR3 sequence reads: CSVAGGIGEQYF. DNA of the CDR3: TGCAGCGTTGCGGGCGGGATAGGCGAGCAGTACTTC.

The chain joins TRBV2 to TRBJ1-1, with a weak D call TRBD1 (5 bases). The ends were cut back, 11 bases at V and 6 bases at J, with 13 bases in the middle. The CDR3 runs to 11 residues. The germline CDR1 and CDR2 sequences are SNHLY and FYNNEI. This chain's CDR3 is CAGGGVAEAFF. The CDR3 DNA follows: TGTGCCGGGGGGGGAGTTGCTGAAGCTTTCTTT.

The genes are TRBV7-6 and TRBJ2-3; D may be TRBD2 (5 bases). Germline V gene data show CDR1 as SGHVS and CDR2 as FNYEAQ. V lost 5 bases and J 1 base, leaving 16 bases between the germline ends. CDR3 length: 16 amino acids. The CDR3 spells CASSHPGLEGTDTQYF. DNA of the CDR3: TGTGCCAGCAGCCACCCGGGCCTGGAGGGCACAGATACGCAGTATTTT.

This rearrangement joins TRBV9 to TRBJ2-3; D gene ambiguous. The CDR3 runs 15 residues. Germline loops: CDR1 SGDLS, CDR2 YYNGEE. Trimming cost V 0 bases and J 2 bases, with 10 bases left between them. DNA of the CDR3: TGTGCCAGCAGCGTAGAGGATTCTCTCACAGATACGCAGTATTTT. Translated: CASSVEDSLTDTQYF.

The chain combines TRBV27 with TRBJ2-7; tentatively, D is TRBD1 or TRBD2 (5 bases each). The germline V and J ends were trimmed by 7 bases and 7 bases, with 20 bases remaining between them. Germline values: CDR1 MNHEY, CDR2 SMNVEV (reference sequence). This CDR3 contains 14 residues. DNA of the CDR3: TGTGCCAGCAAGGGGCTTGCTCCCGGAGGTGAGCAGTACTTC. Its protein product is CASKGLAPGGEQYF.

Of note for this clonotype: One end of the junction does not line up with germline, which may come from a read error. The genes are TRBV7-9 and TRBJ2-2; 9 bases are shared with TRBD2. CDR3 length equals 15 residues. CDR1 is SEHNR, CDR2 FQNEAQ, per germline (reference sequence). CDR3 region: CASSHSGSGTGELFF. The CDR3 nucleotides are TGTGCCAGCAGCCATAGCGGGAGTGGCACCGGGGAGTTGTTTTTT.

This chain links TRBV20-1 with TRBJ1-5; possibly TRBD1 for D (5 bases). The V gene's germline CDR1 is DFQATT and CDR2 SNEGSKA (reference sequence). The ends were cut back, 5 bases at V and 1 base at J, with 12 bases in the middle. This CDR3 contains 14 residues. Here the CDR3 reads CSARGGASNQPQHF. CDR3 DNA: TGCAGTGCTCGGGGGGGAGCGAGCAATCAGCCCCAGCATTTT.

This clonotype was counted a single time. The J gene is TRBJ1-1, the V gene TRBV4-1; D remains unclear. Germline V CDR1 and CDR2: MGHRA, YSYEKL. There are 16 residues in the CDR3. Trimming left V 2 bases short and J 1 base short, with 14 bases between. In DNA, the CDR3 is TGCGCCAGCAGCCAATCCCAGTGGAGAGAGAACACTGAAGCTTTCTTT. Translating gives CASSQSQWRENTEAFF.

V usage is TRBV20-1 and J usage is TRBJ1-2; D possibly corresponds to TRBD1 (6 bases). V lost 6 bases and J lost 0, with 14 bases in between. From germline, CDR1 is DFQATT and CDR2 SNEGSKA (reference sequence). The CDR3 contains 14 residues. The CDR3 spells CSAQDSHSNYGYTF. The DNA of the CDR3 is TGCAGTGCCCAGGACAGCCATTCTAACTATGGCTACACCTTC.

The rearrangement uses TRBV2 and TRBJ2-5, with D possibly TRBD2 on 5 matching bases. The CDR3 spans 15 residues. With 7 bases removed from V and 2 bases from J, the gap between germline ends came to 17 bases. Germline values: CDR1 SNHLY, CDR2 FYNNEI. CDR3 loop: CASIPPGLAQETQYF. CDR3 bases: TGTGCCAGCATCCCGCCCGGTCTAGCTCAAGAGACCCAGTACTTC.

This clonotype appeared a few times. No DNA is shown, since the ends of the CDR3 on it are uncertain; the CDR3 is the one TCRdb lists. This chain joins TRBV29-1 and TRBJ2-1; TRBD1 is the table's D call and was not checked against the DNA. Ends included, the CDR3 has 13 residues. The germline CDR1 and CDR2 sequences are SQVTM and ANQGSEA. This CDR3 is CSVAPGSWIEEFF.

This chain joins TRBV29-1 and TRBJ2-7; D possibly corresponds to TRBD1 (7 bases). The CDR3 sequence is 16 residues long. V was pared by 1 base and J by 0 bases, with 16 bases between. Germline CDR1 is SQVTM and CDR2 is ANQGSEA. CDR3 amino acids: CSVEARQGGHSYEQYF. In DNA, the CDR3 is TGCAGCGTTGAAGCAAGACAGGGAGGTCACTCCTACGAGCAGTACTTC.

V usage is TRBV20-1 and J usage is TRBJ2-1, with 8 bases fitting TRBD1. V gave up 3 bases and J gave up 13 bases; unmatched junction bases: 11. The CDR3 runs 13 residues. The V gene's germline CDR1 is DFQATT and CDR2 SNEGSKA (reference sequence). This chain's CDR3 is CSASGQTGETQFF. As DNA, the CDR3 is TGCAGTGCTAGTGGGCAGACAGGGGAGACCCAGTTCTTC.

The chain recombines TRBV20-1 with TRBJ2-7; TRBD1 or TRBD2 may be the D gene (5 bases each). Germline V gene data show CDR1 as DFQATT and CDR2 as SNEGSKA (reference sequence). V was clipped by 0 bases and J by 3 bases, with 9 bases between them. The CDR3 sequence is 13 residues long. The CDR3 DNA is TGCAGTGCTAGAGAACAGGAGGTCTACGAGCAGTACTTC. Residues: CSAREQEVYEQYF.

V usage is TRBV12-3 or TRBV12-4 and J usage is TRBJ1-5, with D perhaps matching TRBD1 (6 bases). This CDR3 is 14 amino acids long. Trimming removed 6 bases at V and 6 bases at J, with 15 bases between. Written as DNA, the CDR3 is TGTGCCAGCAGGCCCTCGGGGGGGCCTCAGCCCCAGCATTTT. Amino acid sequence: CASRPSGGPQPQHF.

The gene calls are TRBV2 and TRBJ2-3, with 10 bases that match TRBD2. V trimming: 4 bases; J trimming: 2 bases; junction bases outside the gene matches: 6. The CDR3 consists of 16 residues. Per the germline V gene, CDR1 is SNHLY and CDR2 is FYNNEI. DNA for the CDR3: TGTGCCAGCAGTGGGGGACTAGCGCTGAACACAGATACGCAGTATTTT. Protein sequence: CASSGGLALNTDTQYF.

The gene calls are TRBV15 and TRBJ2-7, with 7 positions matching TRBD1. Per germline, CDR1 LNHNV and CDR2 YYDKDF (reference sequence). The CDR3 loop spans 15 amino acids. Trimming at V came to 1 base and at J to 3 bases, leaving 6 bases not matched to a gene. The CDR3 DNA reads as TGTGCCACCAGCAGAGGACAGGGTGCGGTCTACGAGCAGTACTTC. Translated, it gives CATSRGQGAVYEQYF.